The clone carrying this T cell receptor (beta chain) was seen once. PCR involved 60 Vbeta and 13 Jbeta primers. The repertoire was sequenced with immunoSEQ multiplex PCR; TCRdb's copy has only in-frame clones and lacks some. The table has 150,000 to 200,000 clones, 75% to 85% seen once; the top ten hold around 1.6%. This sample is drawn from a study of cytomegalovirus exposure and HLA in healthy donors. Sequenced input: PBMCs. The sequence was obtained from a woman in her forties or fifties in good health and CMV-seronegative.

In DNA form, the CDR3 reads TGTGCCAGCAGCTTAGATGGTGTAGCGGGCGACACTGAAGCTTTCTTT. It is translated as CASSLDGVAGDTEAFF. This chain connects TRBV7-2 to TRBJ1-1, with D unresolved. The CDR3 consists of 16 residues. Germline V gene sequence: CDR1 SGHTA, CDR2 FQGNSA. V gave up 1 base and J gave up 3 bases, with 15 bases separating them.